This T cell receptor beta chain was retrieved from a study of shared clonotypes between healthy human individuals. The assay was immunoSEQ multiplex PCR, and TCRdb's table has in-frame clones only and misses some. The table lists over 2 million clones, 85% to 95% of them singletons. Germline CDR1 is LGHNA and CDR2 is YSLEER. The J segment lost 5 bases and the V segment lost 4 bases, leaving 10 bases of the junction unmatched. The CDR3 is 15 residues long. This chain uses TRBV4-3 with TRBJ2-7; TRBD1 matches at 8 bases. The sample was naive CD4+ T cells sorted from blood. Subset described: CD45RA+ positively selected. The source is a man aged 18-30 years in good health. Written as DNA, the CDR3 is TGCGCCAGCAGCCTAACCGGGACAGGACCCCACGAGCAGTACTTC. This translates into CASSLTGTGPHEQYF.